A single sample is the source of the 24 T cell receptor beta chains below, sequenced in a study of blood T cells in healthy people across ages (dated by TCRdb to the mid-2010s). Library prep was done by 5' RACE. This sample was sequenced with an Illumina HiSeq 2500. A second 7 to 11 cycle PCR used a sample-barcoded 5' primer and a J-beta primer mix. TCRdb took the public reads, trimmed them with fastp at Q25, ran MiXCR for clone calling and kept in-frame beta chains. Each entry merges the rows of one CDR3 protein and shows their most common DNA and genes. Counted in this sample were roughly 1,800,000 distinct CDR3 sequences; about 50% of them appeared once. More than 2% of the sample goes to the ten largest clones. Sequenced: blood. The receptors were sampled from a middle-aged woman in good health.

The V call is TRBV7-9, the J call TRBJ2-1; D is ambiguous. In germline, CDR1 is SEHNR, CDR2 FQNEAQ (reference sequence). This CDR3 region has 15 residues. V shed 1 base and J shed 6 bases, with 13 bases lying between them. CDR3 DNA: TGTGCCAGCAGCTTAGGTAGTACTAACCGCAATGAGCAGTTCTTC. Its translation is CASSLGSTNRNEQFF.

This clonotype has more than one count but fewer than ten. The J gene is TRBJ2-7, the V gene TRBV27; 7 positions match TRBD1. This CDR3 has 16 residues. Germline CDR1 is MNHEY and CDR2 is SMNVEV (reference sequence). V trimming: 5 bases; J trimming: 3 bases; junction bases outside the gene matches: 13. For the CDR3, the DNA is TGTGCCAGCAGTCCCTCCCTGGGACAGAGATTCTACGAGCAGTACTTC. It is translated as CASSPSLGQRFYEQYF.

The genes are TRBV2 and TRBJ1-1; D might be TRBD1 (6 bases). There are 12 residues in the CDR3. In germline, CDR1 is SNHLY, CDR2 FYNNEI. V was clipped by 7 bases and J by 2 bases, with 8 bases between them. The CDR3 coding sequence is TGTGCCAGCAAGGGACATAACACTGAAGCTTTCTTT. Its protein is CASKGHNTEAFF. Drawing the rest from reference TRBV2 and TRBJ1-1, the complete variable domain is EPEVTQTPSHQVTQMGQEVILRCVPISNHLYFYWYRQILGQKVEFLVSFYNNEISEKSEIFDDQFSVERPDGSNFTLKIRSTKLEDSAMYFCASKGHNTEAFFGQGTRLTVV.

The chain joins TRBV13 to TRBJ2-3, with 7 bases aligning to TRBD2. Germline V lookup: CDR1 PRHDT, CDR2 FYEKMQ (reference sequence). After removal of 7 bases from V and 4 bases from J, the junction contained 8 bases not matched to a gene. The CDR3 has 14 residues. The CDR3 bases are TGTGCCAGCATCGGGCGGGGGTTACCAGATACGCAGTATTTT. It encodes CASIGRGLPDTQYF.

The rearrangement joins TRBV4-3 to TRBJ2-6; 9 bases align to TRBD1. Germline CDR1 is LGHNA and CDR2 is YSLEER. The CDR3 is 19 amino acids. V shed 4 bases, J shed 0 bases, and the junction held 10 bases outside the gene matches. The CDR3 DNA is TGCGCCAGCAGCCCCCAGCGGACAGGGGAAATCTCTGGGGCCAACGTCCTGACTTTC. It translates to CASSPQRTGEISGANVLTF.

The chain is built from TRBV12-5 and TRBJ1-2, with unresolved D. The V gene lost 4 bases and the J gene lost 5 bases, with 8 bases spanning the gap. The CDR3 runs 12 residues. The germline V gene has CDR1 LGHNT and CDR2 FRNRAP. The CDR3 sequence: CASGWDTYGYTF. Here the CDR3 DNA reads TGTGCTAGTGGTTGGGATACATATGGCTACACCTTC.

V is TRBV27 and J is TRBJ2-1; 12 nucleotides match TRBD2. Germline V CDR1 and CDR2: MNHEY, SMNVEV (reference sequence). Trimming removed 4 bases from V and 4 bases from J; junction bases left unmatched: 8. The CDR3 has 17 amino acids. Here the CDR3 reads CASSSTRLAGDYNEQFF. CDR3 in DNA: TGTGCCAGCAGTTCGACCAGACTAGCGGGGGATTACAATGAGCAGTTCTTC.

The chain employs TRBV9 and TRBJ2-7, with D uncertain. Gene TRBJ2-4 matches the end of the DNA better, so the J call may be wrong. From germline, CDR1 is SGDLS and CDR2 YYNGEE. The CDR3 is made up of 13 amino acids. The CDR3 loop reads CASSVFSEDIQYF. The CDR3 coding sequence is TGTGCCAGCAGCGTTTTTAGTGAAGACATTCAGTACTTC.

This clonotype was seen only once. This sequence joins TRBV6-1 and TRBJ2-1, with a tentative D call TRBD2 (6 bases). V was pared by 4 bases and J by 8 bases, with 12 bases between. The germline CDR1 and CDR2 sequences are MNHNS and SASEGT. The CDR3 consists of 13 residues. The DNA for the CDR3 is TGTGCCAGCAGTGCCGGCGGGGTCTATGAGCAGTTCTTC. Its translation: CASSAGGVYEQFF.

This clonotype has just one count. A much more abundant neighbour one base away suggests this may be a read error. V gene TRBV12-3 or TRBV12-4 combines with J gene TRBJ2-3; D is perhaps TRBD2 (7 bases). The CDR3 loop spans 14 amino acids. V was shortened by 4 bases and J by 1 base, with 9 bases between the two germline ends. The CDR3 sequence: CASSCGGRTDTQYF. Written as DNA, the CDR3 is TGTGCCAGCAGTTGCGGGGGCCGCACAGATACGCAGTATTTT.

In its sample, this clonotype was seen a few times. This chain joins TRBV10-3 and TRBJ2-1; tentatively, D is TRBD1 or TRBD2 (5 bases each). The CDR3 consists of 13 residues. Germline CDR1 is ENHRY and CDR2 is SYGVKD. V lost 0 bases and J lost 8, with 8 bases in between. CDR3 region: CAISESSGHEQFF. CDR3 DNA: TGTGCCATCAGTGAGTCGTCGGGGCATGAGCAGTTCTTC.

The gene calls are TRBV5-1 and TRBJ2-3; the D is unclear. From germline, CDR1 is SGHRS and CDR2 YFSETQ. V was pared by 0 bases and J by 4 bases, with 12 bases between. The CDR3 spans 15 residues. CDR3 region: CASSLEDPGADTQYF. CDR3 coding DNA: TGCGCCAGCAGCTTGGAGGACCCCGGAGCAGATACGCAGTATTTT.

A note on this clonotype: A junction boundary mismatches the germline segment, possibly from a read error. This chain joins TRBV5-4 and TRBJ2-4, with 7 bases fitting TRBD2. The DNA end favors TRBJ2-5, so the J call may be wrong. The CDR3 loop spans 14 amino acids. CDR1 and CDR2 (germline): SGHNT, YYREEE (reference sequence). This chain's CDR3 is CANSFDGGWKTQYF. The CDR3 DNA reads TGTGCCAACAGCTTCGACGGGGGGTGGAAGACCCAGTACTTC.

The genes are TRBV27 and TRBJ2-1; 9 bases line up with TRBD2. V lost 6 bases, J lost 6 bases, and 9 bases stayed unmatched. The CDR3 has 15 residues. CDR1 is MNHEY and CDR2 is SMNVEV in the germline V gene (reference sequence). The CDR3 sequence is CASSSGLSGGNEQFF. The CDR3 DNA is TGTGCCAGCAGCTCGGGACTTAGCGGGGGCAATGAGCAGTTCTTC.

The chain carries TRBV4-2 and TRBJ2-5; 8 bases match TRBD1. The CDR3 is 16 amino acids. V dropped 0 bases and J dropped 5; count of bases not matched to a gene: 8. Looked up from germline, CDR1 is LGHNA and CDR2 is YNFKEQ. CDR3 protein: CASSQDNNRQGETQYF. The CDR3 DNA follows: TGTGCCAGCAGCCAAGATAATAATAGACAGGGGGAGACCCAGTACTTC.

The J gene is TRBJ2-6, the V gene TRBV7-2; 11 nucleotides agree with TRBD2. J was trimmed by 1 base and V by 3 bases; bases with no gene match: 5. The CDR3 is 18 amino acids. Germline assignment: CDR1 SGHTA and CDR2 FQGNSA. The DNA of the CDR3 is TGTGCCAGCAGCTTTCCGGGACTAGCGGCATCTGGGGCCAACGTCCTGACTTTC. Its protein is CASSFPGLAASGANVLTF.

This clonotype turned up a few times. The chain employs TRBV12-3 or TRBV12-4 and TRBJ2-7; TRBD1 matches at 7 bases. This CDR3 spans 14 amino acids. Trimming removed 6 bases from V and 3 bases from J; junction bases left unmatched: 8. For the CDR3, the DNA is TGTGCCAGCAGCCGGAGGACAGGTAACTACGAGCAGTACTTC. As protein: CASSRRTGNYEQYF.

The V call is TRBV12-3 or TRBV12-4, the J call TRBJ2-7; either TRBD1 or TRBD2 may fit D (5 bases each). The assigned J gene may be wrong: the sequence end matches TRBJ2-5 better. The CDR3 consists of 16 residues. This chain's CDR3 is CASSLGRDGEGETQYF. The CDR3 nucleotides are TGTGCCAGCAGTTTAGGCAGGGATGGAGAGGGAGAGACCCAGTACTTC.

This chain uses TRBV7-6 with TRBJ2-1; 9 positions agree with TRBD1. The trim removed 5 bases at V and 6 bases at J, leaving 11 bases unmatched. The CDR3 consists of 16 residues. Germline CDR1 and CDR2: SGHVS and FNYEAQ. The CDR3 DNA reads TGTGCCAGCAGCCCACTCCTGACAGGGGGGGCCAATGAGCAGTTCTTC. It specifies CASSPLLTGGANEQFF.

This clonotype showed up many times. The rearrangement joins TRBV5-1 to TRBJ2-1; D may be TRBD2 (5 bases). This CDR3 is 13 amino acids long. Trimming stripped 5 bases from V and 1 base from J, with 7 bases between. Germline V gene lookup returns CDR1 SGHRS and CDR2 YFSETQ. The CDR3 region has the DNA TGCGCCAGCAGTAGGGAGTCCTACAATGAGCAGTTCTTC. Translation gives CASSRESYNEQFF. The variable domain in full, with the rest retrieved from reference TRBV5-1 and TRBJ2-1, is KAGVTQTPRYLIKTRGQQVTLSCSPISGHRSVSWYQQTPGQGLQFLFEYFSETQRNKGNFPGRFSGRQFSNSRSEMNVSTLELGDSALYLCASSRESYNEQFFGPGTRLTVL.

This clonotype has more than one count but fewer than ten. The chain is built from TRBV9 and TRBJ1-2; D not certain. Trimming removed 6 bases from V and 1 base from J, with 16 bases in between. The CDR3 has 15 residues. Germline CDR1 and CDR2: SGDLS and YYNGEE. CDR3 coding DNA: TGTGCCAGCACCTACGACAACCGCGATAACTATGGCTACACCTTC. Translation: CASTYDNRDNYGYTF.

The chain links TRBV6-5 to TRBJ1-2; D not certain. Germline V gives CDR1 MNHEY, CDR2 SVGAGI. V gave up 0 bases and J gave up 8 bases, with 13 bases separating them. The CDR3 totals 14 residues. Here the CDR3 reads CASSYSEASGGYTF. CDR3 nucleotide sequence: TGTGCCAGCAGTTACTCAGAGGCCTCAGGCGGCTACACCTTC.

This chain joins TRBV6-6 and TRBJ1-2; no reliable D call. The CDR3 has 13 residues. Germline V CDR1 and CDR2: MNHNY, SVGAGI (reference sequence). V was trimmed by 5 bases and J by 1 base, leaving 8 bases between them. CDR3 in amino acids: CASSGRLNYGYTF. The CDR3 DNA reads as TGTGCCAGCAGTGGAAGACTTAACTATGGCTACACCTTC.

This clonotype has more than one count but fewer than ten. This chain joins TRBV7-9 and TRBJ2-3, with D unclear. V dropped 8 bases and J dropped 0 bases, with 9 bases sitting between them. This CDR3 contains 13 residues. Germline values: CDR1 SEHNR, CDR2 FQNEAQ (reference sequence). The CDR3 loop is CASYRVSTDTQYF. As DNA, the CDR3 is TGTGCCAGCTACAGAGTTAGCACAGATACGCAGTATTTT.